Reported below is one TCR beta chain. Measured with immunoSEQ multiplex PCR; TCRdb has only the in-frame clones, and not every one. The table includes approximately 69,000 clones, roughly 79% detected once. The CDR3 spans 13 residues. V lost 8 bases, J lost 6 bases, and 17 bases lay in between. Germline CDR1 is MNHEY and CDR2 is SMNVEV (reference sequence). The data belong to a study of blood T cell repertoires in COVID-19. The clonotype originates from a woman aged 65 to 85 with acute or convalescent COVID-19. This chain joins TRBV27 and TRBJ2-7; D remains ambiguous. Sequenced material: peripheral blood. The CDR3 bases are TGTGCCAGCCGCCCTGTCCCTTTCGGCGAGCAGTACTTC. Amino acid sequence: CASRPVPFGEQYF.